These 26 T cell receptor beta chains originate from one sample sequenced in a study of cytomegalovirus exposure and HLA in healthy donors. The PCR had 60 Vbeta and 13 Jbeta primers. The table came from immunoSEQ multiplex PCR; TCRdb's copy has only in-frame clones and leaves some out. The repertoire holds 110,000 or so clones, approximately 75% seen once, with 4.5% to 5% in the top ten. Sequencing was done on a sample of PBMCs. All receptors come from a middle-aged man in good health and CMV-seropositive.

As for this clone: This same CDR3 is encoded by further DNA sequences in the sample. The genes are TRBV28 and TRBJ1-2; 8 positions match TRBD1. This CDR3 has 13 residues. V was clipped by 6 bases and J by 7 bases; unmatched bases: 7. CDR1 is MDHEN, CDR2 SYDVKM, per germline. Here the CDR3 DNA reads TGTGCCAGCAGCCGTGGACAGGGAGGTGGCTACACCTTC. It encodes CASSRGQGGGYTF.

The table lists this clone with a count of one. This chain uses TRBV2 with TRBJ1-2; 9 bases are a match to TRBD1. J was trimmed by 7 bases and V by 0 bases; bases with no gene match: 6. This CDR3 is built from 15 residues. CDR1 is SNHLY, CDR2 FYNNEI, per germline. CDR3 sequence reads: CASSEAGTGGSGYTF. In DNA form, the CDR3 reads TGTGCCAGCAGTGAAGCAGGAACAGGGGGCTCTGGCTACACCTTC.

CDR3 residues: CASRTGVVEKLFF. The CDR3 bases are TGCGCCAGCAGGACAGGAGTTGTTGAAAAACTGTTTTTT. V is TRBV10-2 and J is TRBJ1-4; tentatively, D is TRBD1 (6 bases). The length of the CDR3 is 13 residues. Looked up from germline, CDR1 is WSHSY and CDR2 is SAAADI. Trimming removed 6 bases from V and 7 bases from J, with 12 bases in between.

The chain joins TRBV7-8 to TRBJ2-5, with 9 bases identical to TRBD2. The last part of the DNA fits TRBJ2-7 better; the J call may be wrong. The germline V gene has CDR1 SGHVS and CDR2 FQNEAQ. The CDR3 runs to 17 residues. The CDR3 region has the DNA TGTGCCAGCAGCTTAGCGCAGGGGACTAGCTTCTCCTACGAGCAGTACTTC. It specifies CASSLAQGTSFSYEQYF.

The chain carries TRBV18 and TRBJ2-7, with 9 bases fitting TRBD1. Trimming cost V 2 bases and J 4 bases; bases outside gene matches: 3. The germline V gene encodes CDR1 KGHSH and CDR2 LQKENI. The CDR3 extends over 14 amino acids. The CDR3 here is CASSPGTGLYEQYF. CDR3 DNA sequence: TGTGCCAGCTCACCAGGGACAGGGTTATACGAGCAGTACTTC.

The chain couples TRBV28 to TRBJ1-1, with no clear D. V dropped 2 bases and J dropped 4 bases, with 17 bases sitting between them. The CDR3 loop spans 16 amino acids. CDR1 is MDHEN and CDR2 is SYDVKM in the germline V gene. For the CDR3, the DNA is TGTGCCAGCAGTTTAGGAGGAGCTATGGTGGCCACTGAAGCTTTCTTT. Protein sequence: CASSLGGAMVATEAFF.

The chain employs TRBV5-1 and TRBJ1-2; maybe TRBD1 (5 bases). The germline V and J ends were trimmed by 4 bases and 0 bases, with 16 bases remaining between them. Germline V gene sequence: CDR1 SGHRS, CDR2 YFSETQ. CDR3 length equals 16 residues. DNA for the CDR3: TGCGCCAGCAGCGTCGCCCCCCAGGGATCTAACTATGGCTACACCTTC. Translating it yields CASSVAPQGSNYGYTF.

The chain joins TRBV5-1 to TRBJ1-4, with 7 bases lining up with TRBD1. V dropped 0 bases and J dropped 0; count of bases not matched to a gene: 11. Germline lookup yields CDR1 SGHRS and CDR2 YFSETQ. This CDR3 is built from 19 residues. The DNA of the CDR3 is TGCGCCAGCAGCTTGGTGGGGCTACAGGGGTGGTCAACTAATGAAAAACTGTTTTTT. Its protein is CASSLVGLQGWSTNEKLFF.

V usage is TRBV7-2 and J usage is TRBJ2-7; D is possibly TRBD2 (6 bases). The germline V gene encodes CDR1 SGHTA and CDR2 FQGNSA. V was shortened by 8 bases and J by 4 bases, with 18 bases between the two germline ends. CDR3 length equals 14 residues. The CDR3 DNA is TGTGCCAGCGGGCCTACTAGCCGGGTTTACGAGCAGTACTTC. Its translation: CASGPTSRVYEQYF.

V is TRBV11-2 and J is TRBJ2-7, with TRBD2 identical over 9 bases. This CDR3 has 14 residues. The V gene's germline CDR1 is SGHAT and CDR2 FQNNGV. With V trimmed by 8 bases and J by 6 bases, 11 bases remained unmatched. CDR3 nucleotides: TGTGCCAGCGTCCCAGGCGGGAGGGTACTCGAGCAGTACTTC. Translation: CASVPGGRVLEQYF.

The genes are TRBV5-1 and TRBJ1-6; TRBD1 might be the D (5 bases). CDR3 size: 13 residues. Trimming stripped 7 bases from V and 8 bases from J, with 13 bases between. In germline, CDR1 is SGHRS, CDR2 YFSETQ. CDR3 DNA sequence: TGCGCCAGCTCCCTTGGGGCGCATTCACCCCTCCACTTT. Encoded protein: CASSLGAHSPLHF.

The rearrangement uses TRBV4-1 and TRBJ2-1, with D hard to call. The germline V and J ends were trimmed by 3 bases and 0 bases, with 18 bases remaining between them. The germline V gene encodes CDR1 MGHRA and CDR2 YSYEKL. This CDR3 region has 18 residues. The CDR3 reads CASSQAHLVSRSYNEQFF. DNA for the CDR3: TGCGCCAGCAGCCAGGCGCACCTAGTATCTCGCTCCTACAATGAGCAGTTCTTC.

This sequence joins TRBV30 and TRBJ2-5; tentative D call: TRBD1 (5 bases). The CDR3 is 13 amino acids. The V and J ends lost 0 bases and 4 bases respectively, with 9 bases between them. The germline V gene has CDR1 GTSNPN and CDR2 SVGIG (reference sequence). In DNA form, the CDR3 reads TGTGCCTGGAGTGTACAGGAACGAGAGACCCAGTACTTC. This codes for CAWSVQERETQYF.

The chain employs TRBV5-1 and TRBJ1-1, with TRBD1 matching over 8 bases. CDR3 length: 12 residues. The germline V gene encodes CDR1 SGHRS and CDR2 YFSETQ. The V segment lost 8 bases and the J segment 5 bases; nucleotides outside the gene matches: 5. CDR3 loop: CASSTGGTEAFF. In nucleotides, the CDR3 is TGCGCCAGTTCCACAGGGGGGACTGAAGCTTTCTTT.

The V and J genes are TRBV10-2 and TRBJ2-1, with 9 bases that match TRBD2. V dropped 5 bases and J dropped 10; count of bases not matched to a gene: 12. The CDR3 consists of 15 residues. Germline V gene data show CDR1 as WSHSY and CDR2 as SAAADI. The CDR3 DNA follows: TGCGCCAGCAGTTTCGGCGGGGGGGCGAGGGGGGAGCAGTTCTTC. Amino acid sequence: CASSFGGGARGEQFF.

The chain combines TRBV10-1 with TRBJ1-6, with no clear D. The CDR3 sequence is 13 residues long. V lost 2 bases and J 6 bases, leaving 5 bases between the germline ends. Per the germline V gene, CDR1 is WNHNN and CDR2 is SYGVQD (reference sequence). This CDR3 is CASSETVNSPLHF. In DNA form, the CDR3 reads TGCGCCAGCAGTGAGACGGTTAATTCACCCCTCCACTTT.

The chain links TRBV11-2 to TRBJ1-1, with TRBD1 matching over 10 bases. The CDR3 contains 16 residues. CDR1 SGHAT and CDR2 FQNNGV come from the germline V gene. V was pared by 5 bases and J by 4 bases, with 10 bases of the junction left unmatched. This chain's CDR3 is CASSAGDRGTATEAFF. DNA of the CDR3: TGTGCCAGCAGCGCCGGGGACAGGGGAACGGCCACTGAAGCTTTCTTT.

The chain combines TRBV4-1 with TRBJ2-5; tentative D call: TRBD2 (6 bases). Between the trimmed V and J ends, which lost 6 bases and 2 bases, there was a span of 22 bases. The CDR3 length is 17 residues. The germline gives CDR1 MGHRA, CDR2 YSYEKL. This CDR3 reads CASRQTTSFMNQETQYF. For the CDR3, the DNA is TGCGCCAGCAGGCAAACGACTAGTTTTATGAATCAAGAGACCCAGTACTTC.

This rearrangement joins TRBV14 to TRBJ2-7; unclear D gene. CDR3 size: 13 residues. Per germline, CDR1 SGHDN and CDR2 FVKESK. V was shortened by 1 base and J by 5 bases, with 9 bases between the two germline ends. CDR3 sequence (DNA): TGTGCCAGCAGCCAAGCGCTTAACAACGAGCAGTACTTC. Amino acids: CASSQALNNEQYF.

This clone was found many times. CDR3: CASSLGQGIYEAFF. The CDR3 nucleotides are TGTGCCAGCAGCTTAGGGCAGGGGATCTACGAAGCTTTCTTT. The rearrangement uses TRBV7-2 and TRBJ1-1, with D perhaps TRBD1 (6 bases). Germline V CDR1 and CDR2: SGHTA, FQGNSA. The CDR3 runs 14 residues. V was pared by 1 base and J by 8 bases, with 14 bases between.

The rearrangement joins TRBV5-1 to TRBJ1-2; D ambiguous. Trimming took off 0 bases at V and 3 bases at J, with 9 bases between the two ends. Germline values: CDR1 SGHRS, CDR2 YFSETQ. The length of the CDR3 is 14 residues. The CDR3 DNA reads TGCGCCAGCAGCTTGGCCCCGGGTGACTATGGCTACACCTTC. Translating it yields CASSLAPGDYGYTF.

The V and J genes are TRBV7-2 and TRBJ2-3, with TRBD2 matching over 7 bases. V gave up 1 base and J gave up 4 bases; unmatched junction bases: 14. Germline CDR1 and CDR2: SGHTA and FQGNSA. The CDR3 spans 18 residues. The CDR3: CASSLGGPRTRFPDTQYF. CDR3 coding DNA: TGTGCCAGCAGCTTAGGGGGCCCCCGGACTAGATTCCCAGATACGCAGTATTTT.

This chain joins TRBV28 and TRBJ1-3; D remains unclear. The CDR3 sequence is 15 residues long. Trimming stripped 5 bases from V and 0 bases from J, with 11 bases between. In germline, CDR1 is MDHEN, CDR2 SYDVKM. The CDR3 sequence: CASSPSVHSGNTIYF. The DNA of the CDR3 is TGTGCCAGCAGTCCCAGCGTCCACTCTGGAAACACCATATATTTT.

The rearrangement uses TRBV5-8 and TRBJ2-3, with D tentatively TRBD1 (5 bases). The CDR3 runs to 15 residues. Deletions cut 0 bases from V and 4 bases from J, with 12 bases between. Per germline, CDR1 SGHTS and CDR2 YDEGEE. CDR3 region: CASSLGQRTSDTQYF. CDR3 DNA sequence: TGTGCCAGCAGCTTGGGACAGAGAACGTCAGATACGCAGTATTTT.

This clone was seen a few times. The chain carries TRBV6-6 and TRBJ1-6, with a possible D match to TRBD1 (5 bases). This CDR3 region has 16 residues. The germline CDR1 and CDR2 sequences are MNHNY and SVGAGI (reference sequence). The V end lost 3 bases, the J end lost 6 bases, and 15 bases lay between the germline ends. CDR3 residues: CASSYAPGNGNSPLHF. DNA for the CDR3: TGTGCCAGCAGTTATGCCCCAGGGAATGGTAATTCACCCCTCCACTTT.

V is TRBV9 and J is TRBJ2-1; 9 nucleotides match TRBD2. CDR1 is SGDLS and CDR2 is YYNGEE in the germline V gene. After removal of 0 bases from V and 3 bases from J, the junction contained 4 bases not matched to a gene. This CDR3 region has 16 residues. Here the CDR3 reads CASSVEGGRDYNEQFF. As DNA, the CDR3 is TGTGCCAGCAGCGTAGAAGGCGGGAGGGACTACAATGAGCAGTTCTTC.